This T cell receptor beta chain was identified during a study of response to subunit inactivated influenza vaccine. This clonotype was recorded a few times. No antigen is known for it. Each CDR3 protein is one row after TCRdb ran MiXCR on the RT-PCR reads. The sample carries 500,000 or so distinct CDR3 sequences, approximately 11% recorded once. Germline CDR1 and CDR2: SGHRS and YFSETQ. Trimming removed 0 bases at V and 5 bases at J, with 9 bases between. The CDR3 consists of 13 residues. Study-wide results and caveats: Authors suggested each seasonal flu vaccination may recruit only limited numbers of new T cells.

Sequenced material: PBMCs from blood, taken roughly 47 days after vaccination. The sequence was collected from a man between 50 and 59 years old who received an inactivated influenza vaccine. J is TRBJ2-7 and V is TRBV5-1; unclear D gene. The chain's CDR3 is CASSLGITNEQYF. In nucleotides, the CDR3 is TGCGCCAGCAGCTTGGGAATAACCAACGAGCAGTACTTC.